This T cell receptor beta chain stems from a study of blood T cell repertoires in COVID-19. At the level of the study: From T cells, B-cell-depleted T cells, or PBMCs came the material, which was cDNA or gDNA.

As processed by the authors: Estimation of nucleated cell counts relied on the amplification of reference gene primers. Clones were read by immunoSEQ multiplex PCR, and TCRdb kept only the in-frame ones, dropping some. The V and J calls and clone size were taken over from that table, and D and trimming were inferred from the DNA. The sample lists 100,000 to 150,000 clones; approximately 85% were seen once. This clone occurred once. The source of this sequence is a woman of 80 years or more with COVID-19, enrolled during active disease. What was sequenced was peripheral blood.

In nucleotides, the CDR3 is TGTGCCAGCAGGGGGGCTAGCTCCTACGAGCAGTACTTC. Amino acids: CASRGASSYEQYF. The chain combines TRBV6-5 with TRBJ2-7, with D possibly TRBD1 on 6 matching bases. The CDR3 runs 13 residues. CDR1 is MNHEY and CDR2 is SVGAGI in the germline V gene. With 6 bases removed from V and 0 bases from J, the gap between germline ends came to 9 bases.